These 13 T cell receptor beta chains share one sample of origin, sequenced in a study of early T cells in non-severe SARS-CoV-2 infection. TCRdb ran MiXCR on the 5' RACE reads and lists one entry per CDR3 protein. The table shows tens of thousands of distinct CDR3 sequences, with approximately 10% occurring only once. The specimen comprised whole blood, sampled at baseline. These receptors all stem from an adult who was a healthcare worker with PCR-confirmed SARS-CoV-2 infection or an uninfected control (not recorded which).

This CDR3 reads CASRSSMVNTEAFF. The CDR3 nucleotides read TGTGCCAGCAGGTCCTCCATGGTGAACACTGAAGCTTTCTTT. The chain joins TRBV7-3 to TRBJ1-1; D not resolved. This CDR3 comprises 14 residues. The germline V gene encodes CDR1 SGHTA and CDR2 FQGTGA. Trimming shortened V by 6 bases and J by 0 bases, and 11 bases separated the two germline ends.

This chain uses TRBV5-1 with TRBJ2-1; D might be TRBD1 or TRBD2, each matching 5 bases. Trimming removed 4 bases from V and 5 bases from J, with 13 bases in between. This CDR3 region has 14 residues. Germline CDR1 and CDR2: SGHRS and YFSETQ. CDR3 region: CASSGGRVDNEQFF. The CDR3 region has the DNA TGCGCCAGCAGCGGGGGTAGAGTGGACAATGAGCAGTTCTTC.

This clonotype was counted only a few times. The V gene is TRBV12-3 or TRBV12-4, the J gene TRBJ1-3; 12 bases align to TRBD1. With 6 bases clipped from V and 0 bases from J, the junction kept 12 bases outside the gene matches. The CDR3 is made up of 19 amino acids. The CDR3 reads CASSPPGQGAFSSGNTIYF. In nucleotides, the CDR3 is TGTGCCAGCAGCCCGCCGGGACAGGGGGCGTTTAGCTCTGGAAACACCATATATTTT.

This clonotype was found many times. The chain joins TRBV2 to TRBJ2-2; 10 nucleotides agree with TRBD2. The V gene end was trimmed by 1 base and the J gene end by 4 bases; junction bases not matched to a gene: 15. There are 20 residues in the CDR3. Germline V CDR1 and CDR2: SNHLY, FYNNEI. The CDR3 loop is CASSEGPGTDSGRATGELFF. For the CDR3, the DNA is TGTGCCAGCAGTGAAGGGCCAGGGACAGACAGCGGGAGGGCCACCGGGGAGCTGTTTTTT.

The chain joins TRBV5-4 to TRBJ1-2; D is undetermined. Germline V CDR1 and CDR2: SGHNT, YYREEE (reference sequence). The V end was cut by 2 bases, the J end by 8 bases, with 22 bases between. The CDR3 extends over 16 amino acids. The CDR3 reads CASSFSPLPGHKGYTF. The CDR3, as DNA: TGTGCCAGCAGCTTTTCCCCATTACCCGGCCACAAGGGCTACACCTTC.

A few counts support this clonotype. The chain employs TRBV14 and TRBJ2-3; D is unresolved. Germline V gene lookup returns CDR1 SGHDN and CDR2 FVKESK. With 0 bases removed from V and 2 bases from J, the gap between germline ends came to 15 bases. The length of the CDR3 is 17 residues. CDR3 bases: TGTGCCAGCAGCCAAGAGTTAGGCCCGGTCTTCACAGATACGCAGTATTTT. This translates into CASSQELGPVFTDTQYF.

CDR3: CASSVEQNTGELFF. CDR3 DNA sequence: TGTGCCAGCAGCGTAGAGCAGAACACCGGGGAGCTGTTTTTT. This rearrangement joins TRBV9 to TRBJ2-2; D not certain. Germline-derived CDR1 and CDR2 are SGDLS and YYNGEE. The CDR3 totals 14 residues. Trimming removed 0 bases from V and 1 base from J, with 4 bases in between. Complete variable domain (other parts from reference TRBV9 and TRBJ2-2): DSGVTQTPKHLITATGQRVTLRCSPRSGDLSVYWYQQSLDQGLQFLIQYYNGEERAKGNILERFSAQQFPDLHSELNLSSLELGDSALYFCASSVEQNTGELFFGEGSRLTVL.

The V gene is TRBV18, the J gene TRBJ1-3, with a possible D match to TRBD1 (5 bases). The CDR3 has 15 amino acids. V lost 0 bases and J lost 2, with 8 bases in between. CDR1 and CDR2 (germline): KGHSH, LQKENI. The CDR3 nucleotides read TGTGCCAGCTCACCACCGGGGCTAACTGGAAACACCATATATTTT. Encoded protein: CASSPPGLTGNTIYF.

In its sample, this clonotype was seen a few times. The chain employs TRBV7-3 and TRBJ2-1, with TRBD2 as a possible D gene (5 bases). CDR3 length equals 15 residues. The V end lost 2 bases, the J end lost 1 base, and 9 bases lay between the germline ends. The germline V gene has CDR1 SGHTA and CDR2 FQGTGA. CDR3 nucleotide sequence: TGTGCCAGCAGCTTACTTCCGGGATCCTACAATGAGCAGTTCTTC. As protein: CASSLLPGSYNEQFF.

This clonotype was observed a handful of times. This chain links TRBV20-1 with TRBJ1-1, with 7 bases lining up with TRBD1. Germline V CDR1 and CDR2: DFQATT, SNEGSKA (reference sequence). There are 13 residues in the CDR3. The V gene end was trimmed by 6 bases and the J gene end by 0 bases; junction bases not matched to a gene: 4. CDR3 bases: TGCAGTGCAGCAGGGGGTCTGAACACTGAAGCTTTCTTT. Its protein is CSAAGGLNTEAFF.

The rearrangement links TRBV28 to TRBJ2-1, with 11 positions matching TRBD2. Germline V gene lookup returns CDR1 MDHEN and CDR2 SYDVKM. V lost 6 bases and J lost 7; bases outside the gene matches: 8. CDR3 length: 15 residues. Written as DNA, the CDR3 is TGTGCCAGCAGGGGCTCTAGCGGGAGGTTGAATGAGCAGTTCTTC. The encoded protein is CASRGSSGRLNEQFF.

The CDR3 loop is CASILLPGAYEQYF. The CDR3 nucleotides read TGTGCCAGCATCCTTCTTCCCGGGGCCTACGAGCAGTACTTC. This chain uses TRBV11-2 with TRBJ2-7; TRBD2 is a possible D gene (5 bases). CDR3 length: 14 residues. Germline CDR1 SGHAT, CDR2 FQNNGV. With 7 bases removed from V and 2 bases from J, the gap between germline ends came to 15 bases.

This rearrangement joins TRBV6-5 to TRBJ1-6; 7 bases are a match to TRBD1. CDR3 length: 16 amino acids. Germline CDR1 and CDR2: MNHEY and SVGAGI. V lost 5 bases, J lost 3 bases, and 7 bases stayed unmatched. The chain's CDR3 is CASSRSGTVYNSPLHF. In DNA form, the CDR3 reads TGTGCCAGCAGTCGCTCCGGGACAGTCTATAATTCACCCCTCCACTTT.